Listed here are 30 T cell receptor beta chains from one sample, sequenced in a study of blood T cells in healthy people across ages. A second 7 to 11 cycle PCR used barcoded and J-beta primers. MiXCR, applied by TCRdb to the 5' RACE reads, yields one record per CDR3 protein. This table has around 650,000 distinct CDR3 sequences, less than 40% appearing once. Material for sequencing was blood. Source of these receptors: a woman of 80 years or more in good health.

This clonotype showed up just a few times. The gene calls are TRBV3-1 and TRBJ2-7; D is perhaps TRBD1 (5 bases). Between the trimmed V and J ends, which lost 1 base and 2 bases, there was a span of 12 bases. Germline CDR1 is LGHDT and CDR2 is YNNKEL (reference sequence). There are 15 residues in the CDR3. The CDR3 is CASSQGPDMAYEQYF. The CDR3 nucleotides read TGTGCCAGCAGCCAAGGTCCGGACATGGCCTACGAGCAGTACTTC.

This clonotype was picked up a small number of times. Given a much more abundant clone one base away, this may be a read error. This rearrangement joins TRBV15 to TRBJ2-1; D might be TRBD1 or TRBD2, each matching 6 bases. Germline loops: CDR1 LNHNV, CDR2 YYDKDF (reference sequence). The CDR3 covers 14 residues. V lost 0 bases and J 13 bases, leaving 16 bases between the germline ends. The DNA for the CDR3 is TGTGCCACCAGCAGAGATAAGGGGGGAGAGACCCAGTTCTTC. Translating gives CATSRDKGGETQFF. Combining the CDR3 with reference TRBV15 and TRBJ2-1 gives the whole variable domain DAMVIQNPRYQVTQFGKPVTLSCSQTLNHNVMYWYQQKSSQAPKLLFHYYDKDFNNEADTPDNFQSRRPNTSFCFLDIRSPGLGDTAMYLCATSRDKGGETQFFGPGTRLTVL.

CDR3 nucleotides: TGTGCCAGTAAAGGACAGAATGGGGGCAATGAGCAGTTCTTC. It specifies CASKGQNGGNEQFF. The chain has TRBV6-5 and TRBJ2-1; D may be TRBD1 (6 bases). Germline CDR1 MNHEY, CDR2 SVGAGI. The CDR3 extends over 14 amino acids. The V gene lost 9 bases and the J gene lost 6 bases, with 18 bases spanning the gap.

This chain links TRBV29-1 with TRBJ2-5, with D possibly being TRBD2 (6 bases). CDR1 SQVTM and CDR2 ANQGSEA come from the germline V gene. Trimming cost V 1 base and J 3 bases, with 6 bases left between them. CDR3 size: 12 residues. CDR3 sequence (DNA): TGCAGCGTTGAAGGGGGGGAAGAGACCCAGTACTTC. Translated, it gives CSVEGGEETQYF. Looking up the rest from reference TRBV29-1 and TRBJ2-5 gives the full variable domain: SAVISQKPSRDICQRGTSLTIQCQVDSQVTMMFWYRQQPGQSLTLIATANQGSEATYESGFVIDKFPISRPNLTFSTLTVSNMSPEDSSIYLCSVEGGEETQYFGPGTRLLVL.

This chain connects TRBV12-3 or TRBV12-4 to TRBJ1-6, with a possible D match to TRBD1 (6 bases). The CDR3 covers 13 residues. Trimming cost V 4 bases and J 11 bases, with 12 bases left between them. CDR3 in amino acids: CASSSRQDAPLHF. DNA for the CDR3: TGTGCCAGCAGTTCTAGACAGGATGCACCCCTCCACTTT.

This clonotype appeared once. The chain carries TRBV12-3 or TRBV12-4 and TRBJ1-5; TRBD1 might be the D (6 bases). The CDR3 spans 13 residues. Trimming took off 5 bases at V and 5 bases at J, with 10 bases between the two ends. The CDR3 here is CASSPRGDQPQHF. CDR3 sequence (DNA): TGTGCCAGCAGTCCCAGGGGTGATCAGCCCCAGCATTTT.

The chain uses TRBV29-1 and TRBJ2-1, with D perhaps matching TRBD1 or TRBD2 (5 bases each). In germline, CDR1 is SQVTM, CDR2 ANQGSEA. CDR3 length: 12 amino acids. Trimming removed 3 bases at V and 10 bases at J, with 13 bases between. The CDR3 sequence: CSVEGTDPEQFF. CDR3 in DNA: TGCAGCGTTGAGGGGACCGATCCCGAGCAGTTCTTC.

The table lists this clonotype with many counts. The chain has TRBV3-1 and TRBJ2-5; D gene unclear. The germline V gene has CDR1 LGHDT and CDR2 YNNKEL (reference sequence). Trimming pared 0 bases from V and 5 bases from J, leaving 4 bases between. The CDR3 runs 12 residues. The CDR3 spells CASSQDGETQYF. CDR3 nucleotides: TGTGCCAGCAGCCAAGACGGGGAGACCCAGTACTTC.

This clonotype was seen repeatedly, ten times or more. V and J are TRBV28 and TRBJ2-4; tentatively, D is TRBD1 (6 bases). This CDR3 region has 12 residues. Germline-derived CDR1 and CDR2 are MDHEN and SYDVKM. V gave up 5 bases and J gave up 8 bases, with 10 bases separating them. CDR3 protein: CASSVGQYIQYF. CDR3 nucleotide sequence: TGTGCCAGCAGTGTGGGACAATACATTCAGTACTTC.

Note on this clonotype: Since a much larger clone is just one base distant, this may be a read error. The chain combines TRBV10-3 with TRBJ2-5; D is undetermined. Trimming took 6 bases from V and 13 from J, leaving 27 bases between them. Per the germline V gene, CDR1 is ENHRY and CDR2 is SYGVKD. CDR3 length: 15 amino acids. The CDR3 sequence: CAISAGYRTYNERYF. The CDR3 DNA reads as TGTGCCATCAGCGCAGGTTACAGAACCTACAATGAGCGGTACTTC.

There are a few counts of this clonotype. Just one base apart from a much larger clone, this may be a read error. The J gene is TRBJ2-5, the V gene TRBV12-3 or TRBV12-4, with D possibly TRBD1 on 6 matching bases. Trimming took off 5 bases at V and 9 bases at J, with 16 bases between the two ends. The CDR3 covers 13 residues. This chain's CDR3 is CASSPDRCPAQYF. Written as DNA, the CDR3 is TGTGCCAGCAGTCCCGACAGGTGCCCCGCCCAGTACTTC.

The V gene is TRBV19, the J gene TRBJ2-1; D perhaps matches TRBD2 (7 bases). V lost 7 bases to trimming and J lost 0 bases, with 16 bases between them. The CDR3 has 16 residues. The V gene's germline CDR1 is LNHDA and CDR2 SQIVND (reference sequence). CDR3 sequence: CASTALGGGSYNEQFF. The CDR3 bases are TGTGCCAGTACTGCTTTAGGGGGGGGCTCCTACAATGAGCAGTTCTTC.

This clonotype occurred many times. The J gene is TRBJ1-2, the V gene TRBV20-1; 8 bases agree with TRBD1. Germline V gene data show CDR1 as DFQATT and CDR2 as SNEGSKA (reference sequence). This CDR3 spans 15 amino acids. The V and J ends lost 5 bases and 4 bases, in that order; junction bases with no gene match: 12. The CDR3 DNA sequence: TGCAGTGCTCATGAGACAGGGGCCTTTTTCTATGGCTACACCTTC. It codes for CSAHETGAFFYGYTF.

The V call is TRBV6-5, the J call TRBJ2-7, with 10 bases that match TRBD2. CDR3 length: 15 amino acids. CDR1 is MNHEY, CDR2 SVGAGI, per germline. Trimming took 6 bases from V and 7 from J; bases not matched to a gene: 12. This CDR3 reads CASRKAGGPSNEQYF. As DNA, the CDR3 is TGTGCCAGCAGAAAAGCGGGGGGGCCCTCCAATGAGCAGTACTTC.

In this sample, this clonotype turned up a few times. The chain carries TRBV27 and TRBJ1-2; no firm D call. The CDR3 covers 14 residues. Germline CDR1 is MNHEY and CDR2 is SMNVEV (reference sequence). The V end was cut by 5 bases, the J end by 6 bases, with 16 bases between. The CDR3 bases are TGTGCCAGCAGTGCCCAACCGGACTCCCATGGCTACACCTTC. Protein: CASSAQPDSHGYTF.

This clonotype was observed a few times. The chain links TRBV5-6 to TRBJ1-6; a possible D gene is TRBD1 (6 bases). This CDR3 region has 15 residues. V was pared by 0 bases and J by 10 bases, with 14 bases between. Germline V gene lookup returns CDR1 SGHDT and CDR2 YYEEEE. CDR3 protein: CASSLDQGLKSPLHF. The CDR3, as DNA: TGTGCCAGCAGCTTGGACCAGGGGCTTAAATCACCCCTCCACTTT.

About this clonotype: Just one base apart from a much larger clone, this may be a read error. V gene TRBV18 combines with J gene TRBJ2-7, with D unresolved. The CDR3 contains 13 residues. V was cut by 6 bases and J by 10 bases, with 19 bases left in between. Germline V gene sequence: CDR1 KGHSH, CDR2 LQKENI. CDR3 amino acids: CASSILKKEIQYF. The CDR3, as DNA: TGTGCCAGCTCGATACTAAAGAAAGAGATCCAGTACTTC. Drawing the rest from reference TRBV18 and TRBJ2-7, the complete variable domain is NAGVMQNPRHLVRRRGQEARLRCSPMKGHSHVYWYRQLPEEGLKFMVYLQKENIIDESGMPKERFSAEFPKEGPSILRIQQVVRGDSAAYFCASSILKKEIQYFGPGTRLTVT.

Here the CDR3 DNA reads TGTGCCAGCAGCTTACAGTCTGACACTGAAGCTTTCTTT. This gives the protein CASSLQSDTEAFF. The chain joins TRBV5-5 to TRBJ1-1, with unresolved D. The CDR3 totals 13 residues. CDR1 and CDR2 from the germline V gene are SGHKS and YYEKEE (reference sequence). Trimming took off 2 bases at V and 3 bases at J, with 8 bases between the two ends.

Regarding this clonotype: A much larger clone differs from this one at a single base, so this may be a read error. CDR3 in DNA: TGTGCCTGGAGTGCACGTCAGGACGGCGAAAAACTGTTTTTT. Translated: CAWSARQDGEKLFF. The chain has TRBV30 and TRBJ1-4, with D uncertain. Germline values: CDR1 GTSNPN, CDR2 SVGIG (reference sequence). The CDR3 length is 14 residues. Deletions cut 1 base from V and 8 bases from J, with 14 bases between.

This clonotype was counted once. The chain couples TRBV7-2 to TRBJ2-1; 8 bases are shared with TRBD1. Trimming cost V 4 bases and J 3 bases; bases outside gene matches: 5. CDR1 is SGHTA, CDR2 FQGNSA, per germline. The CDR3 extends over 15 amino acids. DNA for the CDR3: TGTGCCAGCAGCTATAACAGGGGGAGCTACAATGAGCAGTTCTTC. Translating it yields CASSYNRGSYNEQFF.

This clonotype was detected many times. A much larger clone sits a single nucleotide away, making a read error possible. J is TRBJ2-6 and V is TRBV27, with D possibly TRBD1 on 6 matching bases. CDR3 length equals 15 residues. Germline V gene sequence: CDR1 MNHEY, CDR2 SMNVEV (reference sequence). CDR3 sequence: CASSLLALGANVRTF. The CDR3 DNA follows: TGTGCCAGCAGTTTACTGGCTCTGGGGGCCAACGTCCGGACTTTC. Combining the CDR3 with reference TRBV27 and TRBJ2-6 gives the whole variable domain EAQVTQNPRYLITVTGKKLTVTCSQNMNHEYMSWYRQDPGLGLRQIYYSMNVEVTDKGDVPEGYKVSRKEKRNFPLILESPSPNQTSLYFCASSLLALGANVRTFGAGSRLTVL.

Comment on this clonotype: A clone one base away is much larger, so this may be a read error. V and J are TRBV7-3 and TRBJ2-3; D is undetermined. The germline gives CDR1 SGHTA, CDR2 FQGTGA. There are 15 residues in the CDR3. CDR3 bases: TGTGCCAGCAGCTTAAGTTCCAGGCACACAGATACGCGGTATTTT. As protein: CASSLSSRHTDTRYF.

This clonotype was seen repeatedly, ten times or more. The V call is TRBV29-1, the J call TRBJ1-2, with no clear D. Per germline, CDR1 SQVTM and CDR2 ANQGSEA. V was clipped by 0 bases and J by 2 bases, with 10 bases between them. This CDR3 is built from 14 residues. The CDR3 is CSVEDQTANYGYTF. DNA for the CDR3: TGCAGCGTTGAAGATCAAACCGCGAACTATGGCTACACCTTC.

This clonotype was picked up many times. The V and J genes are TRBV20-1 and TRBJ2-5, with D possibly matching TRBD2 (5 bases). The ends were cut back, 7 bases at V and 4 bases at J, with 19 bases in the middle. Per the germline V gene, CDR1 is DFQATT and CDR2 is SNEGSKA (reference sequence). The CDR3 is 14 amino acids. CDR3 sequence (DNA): TGCAGTGACCGCCCTACTAGGTGGGGAGAGACCCAGTACTTC. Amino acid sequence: CSDRPTRWGETQYF.

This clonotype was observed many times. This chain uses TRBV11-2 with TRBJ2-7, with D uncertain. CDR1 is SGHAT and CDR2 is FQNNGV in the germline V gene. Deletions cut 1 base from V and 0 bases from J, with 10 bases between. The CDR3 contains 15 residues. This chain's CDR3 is CASSLGYSSSYEQYF. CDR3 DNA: TGTGCCAGCAGCTTAGGCTACTCGAGCTCCTACGAGCAGTACTTC.

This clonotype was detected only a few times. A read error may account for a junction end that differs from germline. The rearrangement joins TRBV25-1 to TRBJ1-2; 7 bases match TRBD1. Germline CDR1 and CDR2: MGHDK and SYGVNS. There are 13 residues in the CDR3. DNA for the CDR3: TGTGCCAGCAGTGTAGACAGGGCCTATGGCTGCACCTTC. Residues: CASSVDRAYGCTF.

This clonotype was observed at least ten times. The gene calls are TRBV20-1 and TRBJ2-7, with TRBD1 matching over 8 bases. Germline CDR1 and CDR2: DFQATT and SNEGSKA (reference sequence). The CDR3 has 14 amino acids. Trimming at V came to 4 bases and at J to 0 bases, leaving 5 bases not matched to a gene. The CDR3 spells CSAIPGTGSYEQYF. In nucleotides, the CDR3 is TGCAGTGCTATCCCAGGGACAGGCTCCTACGAGCAGTACTTC.

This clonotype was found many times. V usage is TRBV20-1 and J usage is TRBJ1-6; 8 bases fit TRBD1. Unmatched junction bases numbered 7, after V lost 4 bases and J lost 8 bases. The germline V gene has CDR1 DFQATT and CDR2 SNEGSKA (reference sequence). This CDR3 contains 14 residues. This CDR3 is CSANPGQGDSPLHF. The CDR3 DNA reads TGCAGTGCTAACCCTGGACAGGGAGATTCACCCCTCCACTTT.

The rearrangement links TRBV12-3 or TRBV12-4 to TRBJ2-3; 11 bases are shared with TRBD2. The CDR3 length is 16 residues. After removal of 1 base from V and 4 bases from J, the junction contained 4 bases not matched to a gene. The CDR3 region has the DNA TGTGCCAGCAGTTTAGTGACTAGCGGGAACGCAGATACGCAGTATTTT. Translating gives CASSLVTSGNADTQYF.

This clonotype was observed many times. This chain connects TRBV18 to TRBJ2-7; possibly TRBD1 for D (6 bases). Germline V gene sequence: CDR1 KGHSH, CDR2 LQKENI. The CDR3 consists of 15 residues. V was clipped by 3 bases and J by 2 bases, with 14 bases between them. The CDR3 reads CASSPRTATAYEQYF. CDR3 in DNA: TGTGCCAGCTCACCGAGGACAGCAACCGCCTACGAGCAGTACTTC.